Listed below are T cell receptor beta chains from one sample, sequenced in a study of cytomegalovirus exposure and HLA in healthy donors. Sequencing used immunoSEQ multiplex PCR; TCRdb keeps in-frame clones, though not all of them. This sample has 150,000 to 200,000 clones, with about four fifths found just once. The sequencing input was PBMCs. The receptors stem from a man between 18 and 29 years old in good health and CMV-seronegative. CDR3s include the opening cysteine and the closing phenylalanine or tryptophan. A D gene is named only where the DNA matches it firmly. Clone size is shown for a subset of rows, as once, few, many or a class of expanded clone.

CASSPTTVEAFF	TGTGCCAGCAGCCCCACGACAGTCGAAGCTTTCTTT	12	-	-	TRBV7-9	TRBJ1-1
CSVGRQGGSSGNTIYF	TGCAGCGTTGGCCGGCAGGGAGGTTCCTCTGGAAACACCATATATTTT	16	-	-	TRBV29-1	TRBJ1-3
CASSWTSGGTDTQYF	TGTGCCAGCAGCTGGACTAGCGGGGGCACAGATACGCAGTATTTT	15	TRBD2	-	TRBV7-2	TRBJ2-3
CASSPRDRVNYGYTF	TGTGCCAGCTCGCCCCGGGACAGAGTTAACTATGGCTACACCTTC	15	TRBD1	-	TRBV18	TRBJ1-2
CASSPFGAAEQYF	TGTGCCAGCAGCCCGTTCGGAGCTGCCGAGCAGTACTTC	13	-	-	TRBV7-8	TRBJ2-7
CASSPSVGVPYEQYF	TGTGCCAGCAGCCCAAGCGTAGGGGTTCCCTACGAGCAGTACTTC	15	-	-	TRBV9	TRBJ2-7
CASSRDSKETQYF	TGCGCCAGCAGCCGGGACAGTAAAGAGACCCAGTACTTC	13	TRBD1	once	TRBV4-3	TRBJ2-5
CASSEALWTYEKLFF	TGTGCCAGCAGTGAAGCTCTGTGGACATACGAAAAACTGTTTTTT	15	-	once	TRBV6-1	TRBJ1-4
CASSFDGTSNEQYF	TGTGCCAGCAGCTTCGATGGGACTAGTAACGAGCAGTACTTC	14	TRBD2	-	TRBV27	TRBJ2-7
CASSSVRLAGGRTDTQYF	TGTGCCAGCAGCTCCGTCCGACTAGCGGGGGGCAGGACAGATACGCAGTATTTT	18	TRBD2	-	TRBV7-6	TRBJ2-3
CASSYQGQGGYEQYF	TGTGCCAGCAGTTACCAGGGACAGGGGGGTTACGAGCAGTACTTC	15	TRBD1	-	TRBV6-5	TRBJ2-7
CATSSGIAGAYNEQFF	TGTGCCACCAGCAGCGGGATAGCGGGGGCCTACAATGAGCAGTTCTTC	16	TRBD2	-	TRBV15	TRBJ2-1
CASSLTTSTTSNEQFF	TGCGCCAGCAGCTTAACGACTAGCACGACAAGCAATGAGCAGTTCTTC	16	TRBD2	few	TRBV5-1	TRBJ2-1
CASSPGQPYYEQYF	TGTGCCAGCAGCCCGGGACAGCCTTACTACGAGCAGTACTTC	14	TRBD1	-	TRBV7-2	TRBJ2-7